The clone carrying this TCR beta chain has only a few counts. This entry comes from a study of cytomegalovirus exposure and HLA in healthy donors. Researchers ran the PCR with 60 Vbeta and 13 Jbeta primers. The repertoire was sequenced with immunoSEQ multiplex PCR; TCRdb's copy has only in-frame clones and lacks some. The data contain 150,000 to 200,000 clones, roughly 81% of them seen just once; the ten biggest clones take up about 2%. This CDR3 spans 13 amino acids. CDR1 and CDR2 (germline): MNHEY, SVGAGI. V was pared by 2 bases and J by 7 bases, with 11 bases between. The V and J genes are TRBV6-5 and TRBJ1-2, with a possible D match to TRBD1 (6 bases). This receptor was identified in a man aged 18 to 35 in good health and CMV-seropositive. Source material: PBMCs. This CDR3 is CASSYISGAGYTF. CDR3 nucleotides: TGTGCCAGCAGTTACATATCAGGGGCTGGCTACACCTTC.